This record looks at one TCR beta chain sequence and its context. Its specificity is unknown. The sample comes from a study of cytomegalovirus exposure and HLA in healthy donors. Overall study results and limits: Researchers reported that a few CMV-associated chains were confirmed in vitro as CMV antigen-specific. Later analysis identified a missense DCLRE1C variant that was linked to TCR beta V- and J-gene trimming.

Both 60 Vbeta primers and 13 Jbeta primers went into the PCR. Using immunoSEQ multiplex PCR, the repertoire was profiled, and TCRdb retains in-frame clones only, with some absent. The top ten hold less than 1% of the sample, which has under 200,000 clones, around 83% seen once. The germline gives CDR1 SGHRS, CDR2 YFSETQ. The CDR3 spans 16 residues. Trimming left V 0 bases short and J 5 bases short, with 16 bases between. The V and J genes are TRBV5-1 and TRBJ2-3; TRBD1 might be the D (6 bases). The sequence was obtained from a girl between 2 and 10 years old in good health and CMV-seropositive. Sequenced material: PBMCs. The CDR3 protein is CASSLARGPLGDTQYF. In DNA form, the CDR3 reads TGCGCCAGCAGCTTGGCCAGGGGCCCTTTGGGAGATACGCAGTATTTT.